This T cell receptor beta chain was recovered during a study of shared clonotypes between healthy human individuals. Measured with immunoSEQ multiplex PCR; TCRdb has only the in-frame clones, and not every one. Among about 2 million clones listed, over 85% were seen once. Germline assignment: CDR1 MNHEY and CDR2 SMNVEV (reference sequence). The junction had 9 bases not matched to a gene; V was cut back by 6 bases and J by 2 bases. The CDR3 loop spans 16 amino acids. Positively selected for CCR7, the CD45RO-negative cells used as naive CD8 cells excluded terminally differentiated effector memory CD45RA+ cells.

The clonotype originates from a man younger than 35 in good health. The genes are TRBV27 and TRBJ2-7; TRBD2 agrees at 11 bases. The source material was naive CD8+ T cells sorted from blood. CDR3 in DNA: TGTGCCAGCAGATCCGGGACTAGCGGTTTTACCTACGAGCAGTACTTC. It specifies CASRSGTSGFTYEQYF.